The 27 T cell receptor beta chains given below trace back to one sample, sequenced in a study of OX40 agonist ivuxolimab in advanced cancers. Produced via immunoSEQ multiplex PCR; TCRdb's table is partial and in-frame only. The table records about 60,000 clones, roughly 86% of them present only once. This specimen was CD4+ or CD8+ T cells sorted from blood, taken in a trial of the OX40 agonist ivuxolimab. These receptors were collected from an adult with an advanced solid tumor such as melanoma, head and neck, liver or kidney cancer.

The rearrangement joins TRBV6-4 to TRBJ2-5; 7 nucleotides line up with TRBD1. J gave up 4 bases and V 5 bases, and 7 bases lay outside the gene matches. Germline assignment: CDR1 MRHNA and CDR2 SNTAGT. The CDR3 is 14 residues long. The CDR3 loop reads CASSIPGGAETQYF. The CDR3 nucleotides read TGTGCCAGCAGTATACCAGGGGGTGCAGAGACCCAGTACTTC.

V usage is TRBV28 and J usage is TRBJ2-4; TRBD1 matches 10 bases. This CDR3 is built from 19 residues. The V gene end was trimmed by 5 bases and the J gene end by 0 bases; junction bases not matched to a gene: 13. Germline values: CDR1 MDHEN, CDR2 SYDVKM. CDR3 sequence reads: CASSAPGQGRSLAKNIQYF. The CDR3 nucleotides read TGTGCCAGCAGTGCACCGGGACAGGGGCGTTCACTAGCCAAAAACATTCAGTACTTC.

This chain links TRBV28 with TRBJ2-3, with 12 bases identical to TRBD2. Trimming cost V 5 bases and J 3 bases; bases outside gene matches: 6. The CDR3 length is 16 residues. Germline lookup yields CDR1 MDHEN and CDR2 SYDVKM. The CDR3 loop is CASSLLAGGPTDTQYF. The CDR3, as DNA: TGTGCCAGCAGTCTTCTAGCGGGGGGGCCGACAGATACGCAGTATTTT.

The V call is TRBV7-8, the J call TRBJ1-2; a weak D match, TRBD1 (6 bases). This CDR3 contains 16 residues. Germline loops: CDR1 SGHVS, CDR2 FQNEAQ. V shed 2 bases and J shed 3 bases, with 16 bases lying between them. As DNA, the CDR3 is TGTGCCAGCAGCTTACGTAGTACAGGGTTACACTATGGCTACACCTTC. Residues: CASSLRSTGLHYGYTF.

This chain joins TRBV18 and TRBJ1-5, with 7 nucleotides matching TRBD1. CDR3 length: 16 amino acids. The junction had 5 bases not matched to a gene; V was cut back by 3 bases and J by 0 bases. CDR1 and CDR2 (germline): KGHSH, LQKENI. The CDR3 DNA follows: TGTGCCAGCTCACCTGCAGGGGGGTATAGCAATCAGCCCCAGCATTTT. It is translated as CASSPAGGYSNQPQHF.

The CDR3 DNA reads TGTGCCAGCAGCGTCGGGACAGCCCATAGCACAGATACGCAGTATTTT. It translates to CASSVGTAHSTDTQYF. The gene calls are TRBV7-9 and TRBJ2-3; 7 bases are shared with TRBD1. This CDR3 contains 16 residues. Germline trimming cut 5 bases from V and 0 bases from J; bases unmatched to any gene: 8. Germline CDR1 SEHNR, CDR2 FQNEAQ (reference sequence).

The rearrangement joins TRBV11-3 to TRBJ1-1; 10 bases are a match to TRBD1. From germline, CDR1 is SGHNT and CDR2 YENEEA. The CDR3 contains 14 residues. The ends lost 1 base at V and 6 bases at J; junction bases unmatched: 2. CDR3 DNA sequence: TGTGCCAGCAGCTTAGGACAGGGGGCCTCTGAAGCTTTCTTT. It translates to CASSLGQGASEAFF.

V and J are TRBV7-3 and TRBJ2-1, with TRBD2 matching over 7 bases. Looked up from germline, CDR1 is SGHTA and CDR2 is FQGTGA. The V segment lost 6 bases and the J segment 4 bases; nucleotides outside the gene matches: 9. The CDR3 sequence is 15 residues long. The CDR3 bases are TGTGCCAGCAGAAAAAGTGGGGGACTATACAATGAGCAGTTCTTC. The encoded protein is CASRKSGGLYNEQFF.

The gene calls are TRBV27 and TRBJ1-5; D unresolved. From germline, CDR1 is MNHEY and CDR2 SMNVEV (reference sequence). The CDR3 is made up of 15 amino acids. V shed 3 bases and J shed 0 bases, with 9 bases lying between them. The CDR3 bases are TGTGCCAGCAGTTTCGCGGCTTATAGCAATCAGCCCCAGCATTTT. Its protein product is CASSFAAYSNQPQHF.

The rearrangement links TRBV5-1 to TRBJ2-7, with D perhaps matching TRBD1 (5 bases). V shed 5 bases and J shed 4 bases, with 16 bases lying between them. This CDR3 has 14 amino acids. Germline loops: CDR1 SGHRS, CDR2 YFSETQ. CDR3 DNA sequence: TGCGCCAGCAGATCGGACATTTCTTGGTACGAGCAGTACTTC. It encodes CASRSDISWYEQYF.

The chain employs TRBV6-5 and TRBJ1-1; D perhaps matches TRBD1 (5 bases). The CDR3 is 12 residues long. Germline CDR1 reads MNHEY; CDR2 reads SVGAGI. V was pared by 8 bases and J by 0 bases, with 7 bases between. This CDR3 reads CASGGVNTEAFF. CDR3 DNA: TGTGCCAGCGGAGGGGTGAACACTGAAGCTTTCTTT.

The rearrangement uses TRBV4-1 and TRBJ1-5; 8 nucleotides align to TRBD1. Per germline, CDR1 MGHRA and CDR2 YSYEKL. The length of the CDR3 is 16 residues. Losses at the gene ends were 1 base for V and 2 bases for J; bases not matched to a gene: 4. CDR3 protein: CASSQAPGQGNQPQHF. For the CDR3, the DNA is TGCGCCAGCAGCCAAGCCCCGGGACAGGGCAATCAGCCCCAGCATTTT.

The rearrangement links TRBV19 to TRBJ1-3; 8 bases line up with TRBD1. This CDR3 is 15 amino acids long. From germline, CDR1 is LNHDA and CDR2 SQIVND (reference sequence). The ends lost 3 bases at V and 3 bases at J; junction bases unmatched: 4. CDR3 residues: CASSIQGALGNTIYF. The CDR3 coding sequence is TGTGCCAGTAGTATCCAGGGGGCGCTTGGAAACACCATATATTTT.

The CDR3 bases are TGTGCCAGCAGGGGTTCGAGCGGCAACAATCAGCCCCAGCATTTT. It translates to CASRGSSGNNQPQHF. The rearrangement uses TRBV6-5 and TRBJ1-5; D gene unclear. This CDR3 region has 15 residues. Germline V CDR1 and CDR2: MNHEY, SVGAGI. Trimming shortened V by 6 bases and J by 3 bases, and 15 bases separated the two germline ends.

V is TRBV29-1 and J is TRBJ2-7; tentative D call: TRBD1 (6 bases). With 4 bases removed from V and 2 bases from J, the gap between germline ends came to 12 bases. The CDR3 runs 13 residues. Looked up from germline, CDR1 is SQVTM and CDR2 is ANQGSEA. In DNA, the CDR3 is TGCAGCGTTGCTGCAGGGGAGACCTACGAGCAGTACTTC. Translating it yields CSVAAGETYEQYF.

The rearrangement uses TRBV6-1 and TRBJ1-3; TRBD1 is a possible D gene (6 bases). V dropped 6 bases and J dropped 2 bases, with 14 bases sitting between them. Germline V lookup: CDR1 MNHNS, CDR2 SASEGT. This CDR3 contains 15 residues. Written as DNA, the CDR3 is TGTGCCAGCAGCTTGGGAGGGGGACCTGGAAACACCATATATTTT. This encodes CASSLGGGPGNTIYF.

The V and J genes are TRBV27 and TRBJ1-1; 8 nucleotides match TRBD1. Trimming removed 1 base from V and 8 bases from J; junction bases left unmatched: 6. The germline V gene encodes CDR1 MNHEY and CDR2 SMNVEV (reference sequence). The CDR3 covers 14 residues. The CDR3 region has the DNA TGTGCCAGCAGTTTATACAGGGGGTTAACAGAAGCTTTCTTT. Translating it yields CASSLYRGLTEAFF.

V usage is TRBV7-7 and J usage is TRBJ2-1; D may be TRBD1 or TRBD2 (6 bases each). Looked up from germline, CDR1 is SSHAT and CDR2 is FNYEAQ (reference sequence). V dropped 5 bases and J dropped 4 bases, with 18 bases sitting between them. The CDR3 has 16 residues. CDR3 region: CASSPYSGGPYNEQFF. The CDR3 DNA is TGTGCCAGCAGCCCTTATAGTGGGGGGCCGTACAATGAGCAGTTCTTC.

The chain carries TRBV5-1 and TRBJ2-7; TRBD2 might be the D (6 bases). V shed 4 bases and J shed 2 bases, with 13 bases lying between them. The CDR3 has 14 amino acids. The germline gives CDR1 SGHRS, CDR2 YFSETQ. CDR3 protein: CASSLARATYEQYF. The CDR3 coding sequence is TGCGCCAGCAGCCTAGCGAGGGCCACCTACGAGCAGTACTTC.

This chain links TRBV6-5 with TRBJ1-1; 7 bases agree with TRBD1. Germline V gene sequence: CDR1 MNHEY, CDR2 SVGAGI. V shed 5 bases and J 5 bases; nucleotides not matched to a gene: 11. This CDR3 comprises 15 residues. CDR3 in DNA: TGTGCCAGCAGTCGTTCAATTACAGGGGCTACTGAAGCTTTCTTT. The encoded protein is CASSRSITGATEAFF.

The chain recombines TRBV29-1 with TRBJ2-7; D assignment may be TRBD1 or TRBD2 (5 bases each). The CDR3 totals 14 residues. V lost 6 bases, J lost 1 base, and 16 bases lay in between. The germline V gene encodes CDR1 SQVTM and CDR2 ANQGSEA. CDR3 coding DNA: TGCAGCGTCGTCTTAATGGGGGATTCCTACGAGCAGTACTTC. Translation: CSVVLMGDSYEQYF.

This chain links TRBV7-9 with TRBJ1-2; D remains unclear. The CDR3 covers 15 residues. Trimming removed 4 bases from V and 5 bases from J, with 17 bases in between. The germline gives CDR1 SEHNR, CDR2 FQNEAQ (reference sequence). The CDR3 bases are TGTGCCAGCAGCTCTCCCAGCCAGGAGGGTTATGGCTACACCTTC. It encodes CASSSPSQEGYGYTF.

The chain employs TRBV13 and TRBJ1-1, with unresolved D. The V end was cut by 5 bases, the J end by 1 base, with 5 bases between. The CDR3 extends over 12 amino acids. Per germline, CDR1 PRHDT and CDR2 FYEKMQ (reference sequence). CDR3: CASSLGNTEAFF. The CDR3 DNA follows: TGTGCCAGCAGCCTGGGGAACACTGAAGCTTTCTTT.

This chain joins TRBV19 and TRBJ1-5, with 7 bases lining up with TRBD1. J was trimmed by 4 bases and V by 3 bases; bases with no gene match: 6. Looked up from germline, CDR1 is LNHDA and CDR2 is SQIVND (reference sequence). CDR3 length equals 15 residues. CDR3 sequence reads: CASSIDPGGNQPQHF. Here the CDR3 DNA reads TGTGCCAGTAGTATTGATCCAGGGGGGAATCAGCCCCAGCATTTT.

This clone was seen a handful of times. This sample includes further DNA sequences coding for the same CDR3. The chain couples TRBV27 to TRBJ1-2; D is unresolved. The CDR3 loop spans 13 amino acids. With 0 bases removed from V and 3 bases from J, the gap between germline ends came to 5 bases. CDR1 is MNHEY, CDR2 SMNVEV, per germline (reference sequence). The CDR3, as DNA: TGTGCCAGCAGTTTATCGGGTGACTATGGCTACACCTTC. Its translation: CASSLSGDYGYTF.

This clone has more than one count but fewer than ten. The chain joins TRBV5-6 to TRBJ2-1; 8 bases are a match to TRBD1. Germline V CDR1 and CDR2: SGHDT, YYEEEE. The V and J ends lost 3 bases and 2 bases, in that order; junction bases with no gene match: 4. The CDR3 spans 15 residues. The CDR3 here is CASSWRDRPYNEQFF. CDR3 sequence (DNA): TGTGCCAGCAGCTGGAGGGACAGGCCCTACAATGAGCAGTTCTTC. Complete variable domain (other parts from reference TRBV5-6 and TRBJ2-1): DAGVTQSPTHLIKTRGQQVTLRCSPKSGHDTVSWYQQALGQGPQFIFQYYEEEERQRGNFPDRFSGHQFPNYSSELNVNALLLGDSALYLCASSWRDRPYNEQFFGPGTRLTVL.

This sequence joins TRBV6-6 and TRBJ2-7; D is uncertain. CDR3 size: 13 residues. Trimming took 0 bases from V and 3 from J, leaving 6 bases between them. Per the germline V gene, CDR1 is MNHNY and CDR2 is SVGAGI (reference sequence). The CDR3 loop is CASSYSDGYEQYF. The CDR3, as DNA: TGTGCCAGCAGTTACTCGGACGGCTACGAGCAGTACTTC.